This TCR beta chain was identified during a study of blood T cells in healthy people across ages. A second PCR, run for about 7 to 11 cycles, used a sample-barcoded 5' primer plus a J-beta primer mix. A template-switch adaptor with 12 random nucleotides tagged each cDNA molecule. There were at least 3 million CDR3-containing paired-end reads obtained from each sample. TCRdb fed the 5' RACE reads into MiXCR, producing one record per CDR3 protein. The table has around 750,000 distinct CDR3 sequences, 50% to 65% seen once; the top ten hold approximately 40%. This clonotype was counted between two and nine times. The TCR was taken from a man older than 75 in good health. Material for sequencing was blood.

The CDR3 spells CASSFRLAGGPGGELFF. The CDR3 nucleotides read TGTGCCAGCAGTTTTAGACTAGCGGGAGGGCCAGGAGGGGAGCTGTTTTTT. The chain employs TRBV12-3 or TRBV12-4 and TRBJ2-2; 14 bases map to TRBD2. V shed 3 bases and J 8 bases; nucleotides not matched to a gene: 8. The CDR3 totals 17 residues.